This is a list of T cell receptor beta chains from one sample in a study of blood T cells in healthy people across ages. TCRdb re-analysed the 5' RACE reads in MiXCR, keeping a single row per CDR3 protein. The sample yields approximately 780,000 distinct CDR3 sequences, roughly 25% seen once. Separately, the same data were catalogued under a study of T cells of mothers and their children.

The sample comprised blood. The receptors here all came from a boy aged 5-17 years in good health. Each CDR3 is given with its conserved first and last residue. Size tells how often a clone was seen (once, few, many) or the class of an expanded clone, and some rows leave it out.

few,TRBV18,TRBJ1-2,CASSRDTGPYGYTF
-,TRBV5-4,TRBJ2-3,CASSHHLLAGTDTQYF
-,TRBV20-1,TRBJ2-7,CSAFPRLAGGTYEQYF
few,TRBV2,TRBJ2-5,CASEGTSGGRETQYF
-,TRBV20-1,TRBJ2-5,CSAHRRGAGVQETQYF
few,TRBV4-1,TRBJ2-1,CASSPAPAGVYNEQFF
many,TRBV9,TRBJ2-3,CASSAAGQSTDTQYF
once,TRBV9,TRBJ2-7,CASSVDSPREQYF
-,TRBV30,TRBJ2-7,CAWSPTVTGSYEQYF
-,TRBV12-3/TRBV12-4,-,CASSVHGRGSGYEQFF
-,TRBV2,TRBJ1-6,CASSGETGEDNSPLHF
-,TRBV5-1,TRBJ1-2,CASSGSSGYTF
-,TRBV11-3,TRBJ2-1,CASSFSSGGIYNEQFF
-,TRBV5-1,TRBJ2-7,CASSSGQGFNEQYF
-,TRBV6-1,TRBJ2-3,CASSEWRVPDTQYF
-,TRBV20-1,TRBJ2-1,CSARSPPGGGGNEQFF
-,TRBV27,TRBJ1-2,CASSSDSGGYGYTF
-,TRBV15,TRBJ1-1,CATSDTRGNTEAFF
-,TRBV4-1,TRBJ2-4,CASSLDTRGAKNIQYF
many,TRBV5-1,TRBJ2-5,CASSLGEVETQYF
few,TRBV29-1,TRBJ1-5,CSALTGEGQPQHF
-,TRBV29-1,TRBJ2-3,CSVPGPTDTQYF
-,TRBV25-1,TRBJ2-4,CASSGQVTIQYF
few,TRBV3-1,TRBJ1-1,CASSPYGQGGTEAFF
few,TRBV14,-,CASSHERGGINEQFF
-,TRBV11-2,TRBJ2-4,CASSTGWFDLAKNIQYF
-,TRBV28,TRBJ1-5,CASKGLYSNQPQHF
few,TRBV7-7,-,CASSLESGETQYF